This entry lists 16 T cell receptor beta chains sequenced from one sample in a study of CD8 T cells in ankylosing spondylitis. From the 5' RACE reads, TCRdb called clonotypes with MiXCR, one entry per CDR3 protein. The sample yields under 250,000 distinct CDR3 sequences, more than 25% seen once. Sequenced material: blood, either unsorted or a sorted T cell fraction (not recorded which). Receptor source: a male donor with ankylosing spondylitis or in good health (not recorded which).

V and J are TRBV20-1 and TRBJ2-7; a weak D match, TRBD2 (6 bases). The CDR3 has 13 residues. The germline V gene has CDR1 DFQATT and CDR2 SNEGSKA (reference sequence). V was cut by 6 bases and J by 7 bases, with 19 bases left in between. The CDR3 here is CSAPGRLGGEQYF. The CDR3 bases are TGCAGTGCACCTGGTCGCCTTGGAGGGGAGCAGTACTTC.

V and J are TRBV15 and TRBJ2-1; TRBD2 is a possible D gene (6 bases). V dropped 3 bases and J dropped 4 bases, with 16 bases sitting between them. The CDR3 has 16 residues. Per the germline V gene, CDR1 is LNHNV and CDR2 is YYDKDF (reference sequence). The CDR3 spells CATSREGPVIYNEQFF. The CDR3 region has the DNA TGTGCCACCAGCAGGGAGGGACCAGTCATTTACAATGAGCAGTTCTTC.

This clonotype was seen a few times. The chain joins TRBV11-2 to TRBJ2-1, with D possibly being TRBD1 or TRBD2 (5 bases each). This CDR3 contains 15 residues. Trimming cost V 4 bases and J 6 bases, with 16 bases left between them. Germline V gives CDR1 SGHAT, CDR2 FQNNGV. Here the CDR3 DNA reads TGTGCCAGCAGCTCCCCATTAGAGGGGCCCAATGAGCAGTTCTTC. Translation: CASSSPLEGPNEQFF.

The chain is built from TRBV5-5 and TRBJ1-2; D gene uncertain. V dropped 4 bases and J dropped 4 bases, with 11 bases sitting between them. The CDR3 sequence is 13 residues long. Germline CDR1 is SGHKS and CDR2 is YYEKEE (reference sequence). In DNA, the CDR3 is TGTGCCAGCAGCCTAGGACCGTCCTATGGCTACACCTTC. Amino acid sequence: CASSLGPSYGYTF.

CDR3 nucleotide sequence: TGTGCCAGCAGTTACGGTCCAGCGGGGATTGTGGAGACCCAGTACTTC. Translated, it gives CASSYGPAGIVETQYF. V gene TRBV6-5 combines with J gene TRBJ2-5, with TRBD2 identical over 7 bases. The germline V gene has CDR1 MNHEY and CDR2 SVGAGI. This CDR3 has 16 residues. Germline trimming cut 2 bases from V and 5 bases from J; bases unmatched to any gene: 11.

The chain couples TRBV20-1 to TRBJ1-2; D gene unclear. Per germline, CDR1 DFQATT and CDR2 SNEGSKA (reference sequence). The germline V and J ends were trimmed by 3 bases and 8 bases, with 10 bases remaining between them. There are 11 residues in the CDR3. The CDR3 protein is CSARDRQGYTF. The CDR3 DNA reads as TGCAGTGCTAGGGACCGTCAGGGCTACACCTTC.

The chain combines TRBV10-3 with TRBJ1-5; D gene ambiguous. V lost 4 bases and J lost 5, with 12 bases in between. The CDR3 consists of 14 residues. Germline V lookup: CDR1 ENHRY, CDR2 SYGVKD. CDR3 DNA sequence: TGTGCCATCAGTGCCGGCGAGGGCCATCAGCCCCAGCATTTT. Protein sequence: CAISAGEGHQPQHF.

The chain is built from TRBV5-6 and TRBJ2-7, with D hard to call. CDR1 is SGHDT and CDR2 is YYEEEE in the germline V gene. Trimming removed 5 bases from V and 4 bases from J, with 13 bases in between. The CDR3 is 13 amino acids. This CDR3 reads CASSPRPIYEQYF. The CDR3 bases are TGTGCCAGCAGTCCCCGACCGATTTACGAGCAGTACTTC.

This clonotype was observed a few times. This chain joins TRBV5-1 and TRBJ2-6, with D maybe TRBD1 (6 bases). V was clipped by 0 bases and J by 0 bases, with 13 bases between them. CDR3 length equals 18 residues. CDR1 is SGHRS, CDR2 YFSETQ, per germline. DNA of the CDR3: TGCGCCAGCAGCTTGGTGGGGGCTACTTTCTCTGGGGCCAACGTCCTGACTTTC. Protein product: CASSLVGATFSGANVLTF. Based on the CDR3 plus reference TRBV5-1 and TRBJ2-6, the full variable domain is KAGVTQTPRYLIKTRGQQVTLSCSPISGHRSVSWYQQTPGQGLQFLFEYFSETQRNKGNFPGRFSGRQFSNSRSEMNVSTLELGDSALYLCASSLVGATFSGANVLTFGAGSRLTVL.

This clonotype was seen a handful of times. The chain carries TRBV12-3 or TRBV12-4 and TRBJ2-1; D is undetermined. V lost 6 bases to trimming and J lost 8 bases, with 17 bases between them. CDR3 length equals 14 residues. CDR3 amino acids: CASSPRLTLDEQFF. The CDR3 DNA is TGTGCCAGCAGCCCTCGGCTGACGCTTGATGAGCAGTTCTTC.

The chain joins TRBV6-5 to TRBJ2-5, with 7 bases fitting TRBD2. There are 15 residues in the CDR3. V was pared by 2 bases and J by 1 base, with 4 bases of the junction left unmatched. In germline, CDR1 is MNHEY, CDR2 SVGAGI. The CDR3 is CASSYGGGSQETQYF. The CDR3 nucleotides are TGTGCCAGCAGTTACGGGGGGGGAAGCCAAGAGACCCAGTACTTC.

This clonotype showed up just a few times. This chain connects TRBV6-1 to TRBJ2-7, with 7 bases aligning to TRBD2. The junction had 13 bases not matched to a gene; V was cut back by 7 bases and J by 4 bases. The CDR3 is made up of 15 amino acids. Germline V gene sequence: CDR1 MNHNS, CDR2 SASEGT. In DNA form, the CDR3 reads TGTGCCAGCAACCCTACAAGCGGGGCGGGTTACGAGCAGTACTTC. Translation: CASNPTSGAGYEQYF.

This clonotype was counted a few times. The chain's CDR3 is CASSYMNEAFF. CDR3 DNA sequence: TGTGCCAGCAGTTACATGAATGAAGCTTTCTTT. This rearrangement joins TRBV6-5 to TRBJ1-1, with D unclear. CDR1 and CDR2 from the germline V gene are MNHEY and SVGAGI. CDR3 size: 11 residues. Trimming took off 2 bases at V and 7 bases at J, with 5 bases between the two ends.

The V and J genes are TRBV5-4 and TRBJ2-3; 10 bases are a match to TRBD1. Trimming at V came to 4 bases and at J to 6 bases, leaving 5 bases not matched to a gene. This CDR3 comprises 14 residues. Germline V CDR1 and CDR2: SGHNT, YYREEE (reference sequence). The CDR3 protein is CASSIDRGLDTQYF. The CDR3 coding sequence is TGTGCCAGCAGCATCGACAGGGGGCTGGATACGCAGTATTTT.

In its sample, this clonotype was seen a few times. This rearrangement joins TRBV7-2 to TRBJ2-7, with D perhaps TRBD1 or TRBD2 (6 bases each). Germline loops: CDR1 SGHTA, CDR2 FQGNSA. V shed 5 bases and J shed 2 bases, with 13 bases lying between them. The CDR3 covers 14 residues. In nucleotides, the CDR3 is TGTGCCAGCAGCGACCTAGGGGGGACCTACGAGCAGTACTTC. This encodes CASSDLGGTYEQYF.

The chain uses TRBV5-4 and TRBJ2-3, with D possibly TRBD1 on 6 matching bases. The germline CDR1 and CDR2 sequences are SGHNT and YYREEE (reference sequence). The CDR3 loop spans 15 amino acids. Trimming took off 2 bases at V and 3 bases at J, with 13 bases between the two ends. The CDR3 region is CASSLPGQATDTQYF. The CDR3 coding sequence is TGTGCCAGCAGCTTACCGGGACAAGCGACAGATACGCAGTATTTT.